This T cell receptor (beta chain) is from a study of PD-1 blockade in classical Hodgkin lymphoma. A word on this clone: Its specificity is not known.

Measured with immunoSEQ multiplex PCR; TCRdb has only the in-frame clones, and not every one. The sample gives 30,000 or so clones, roughly 80% of which show up once; about 0.62% is in the top ten. Findings of the study overall: Before treatment, complete responders showed about the same diversity as newly diagnosed patients. Some patients began nivolumab under 1 year after ASCT. These patients were excluded from later analyses. A reduction in baseline TCR diversity was reportedly seen in newly diagnosed patients relative to healthy donors. Only CD4+ TCR diversity, not CD8+, had risen significantly by C4D1.

Documented time point: cycle 4 day 1 (C4D1), after about 6 weeks of nivolumab. Relapse after autologous stem cell transplantation occurred in every patient, and brentuximab vedotin exposure varied. The study purified CD4+ T cells from thawed PBMCs using magnetic negative selection. The TCR originated in a human donor with classical Hodgkin lymphoma. The material sequenced was CD4+ T cells from blood, taken before the fourth cycle of nivolumab.

CDR3 nucleotides: TGTGCCAGCAGCCGCCGCGGGGGGACAAGCACAGATACGCAGTATTTT. This translates into CASSRRGGTSTDTQYF. V usage is TRBV9 and J usage is TRBJ2-3, with 8 bases that match TRBD2. After removal of 4 bases from V and 0 bases from J, the junction contained 7 bases not matched to a gene. The CDR3 contains 16 residues. The germline V gene encodes CDR1 SGDLS and CDR2 YYNGEE.